Below are 29 T cell receptor beta chains sequenced from a single sample in a study of post-analysis software for immune sequencing data. Study conclusions and caveats: Patients used about five TRBV segments, including TRBV5-6, TRBV5-1 and TRBV20-1, more often than controls.

Antigen specificity for these receptors is unknown. Sequencing libraries made from TCR beta cDNA carried unique molecular identifiers. Each CDR3 protein gets one entry after TCRdb re-called the PCR reads with MiXCR. The table records about 400,000 distinct CDR3 sequences, about a third of them present only once. Input material: blood. The receptors here all came from a girl aged 10-17 years with multiple sclerosis.

The chain is built from TRBV5-5 and TRBJ1-2; D is ambiguous. V was cut by 4 bases and J by 8 bases, with 21 bases left in between. Germline V gene lookup returns CDR1 SGHKS and CDR2 YYEKEE (reference sequence). This CDR3 has 15 residues. This CDR3 is CASSPNPGSPWGYTF. The CDR3 DNA sequence: TGTGCCAGCAGCCCTAACCCAGGCAGCCCGTGGGGCTACACCTTC.

V gene TRBV29-1 combines with J gene TRBJ2-1; D might be TRBD1 or TRBD2, each matching 5 bases. This CDR3 spans 15 amino acids. Between the trimmed V and J ends, which lost 4 bases and 0 bases, there was a span of 13 bases. Per the germline V gene, CDR1 is SQVTM and CDR2 is ANQGSEA. The CDR3 DNA reads TGCAGCGTTGTGGTGGGGGAGTTCTCCTACAATGAGCAGTTCTTC. It encodes CSVVVGEFSYNEQFF.

This chain connects TRBV6-1 to TRBJ1-2; no clear D. The V end lost 3 bases, the J end lost 0 bases, and 11 bases lay between the germline ends. Germline V gene data show CDR1 as MNHNS and CDR2 as SASEGT. The CDR3 extends over 15 amino acids. CDR3 amino acids: CASSDSLLANYGYTF. The CDR3 DNA is TGTGCCAGCAGTGACAGCTTGCTAGCTAACTATGGCTACACCTTC.

The table lists this clonotype with a few counts. The rearrangement joins TRBV13 to TRBJ2-1; D is unresolved. The germline gives CDR1 PRHDT, CDR2 FYEKMQ (reference sequence). V lost 0 bases and J 5 bases, leaving 11 bases between the germline ends. The CDR3 extends over 15 amino acids. The CDR3 loop reads CASSLGGIGNNEQFF. DNA for the CDR3: TGTGCCAGCAGCTTAGGGGGAATCGGAAACAATGAGCAGTTCTTC.

This chain uses TRBV15 with TRBJ2-1; no firm D call. The V gene lost 0 bases and the J gene lost 5 bases, with 8 bases spanning the gap. This CDR3 spans 14 amino acids. From germline, CDR1 is LNHNV and CDR2 YYDKDF (reference sequence). The CDR3 loop is CATSRDQQHNEQFF. The CDR3 DNA is TGTGCCACCAGCAGAGATCAACAGCACAATGAGCAGTTCTTC. Variable domain in full (rest from reference TRBV15 and TRBJ2-1): DAMVIQNPRYQVTQFGKPVTLSCSQTLNHNVMYWYQQKSSQAPKLLFHYYDKDFNNEADTPDNFQSRRPNTSFCFLDIRSPGLGDTAMYLCATSRDQQHNEQFFGPGTRLTVL.

This clonotype has just a few counts. This sequence joins TRBV4-3 and TRBJ2-4; a weak D match, TRBD2 (6 bases). CDR1 is LGHNA, CDR2 YSLEER, per germline. This CDR3 contains 16 residues. V was clipped by 9 bases and J by 2 bases, with 20 bases between them. The CDR3 region is CASLPGAPLPKNIQYF. Written as DNA, the CDR3 is TGCGCCAGTCTGCCGGGAGCCCCCCTACCCAAAAACATTCAGTACTTC.

Turning to this clonotype: The germline gene is not matched at one end of the junction; a read error may be the cause. The chain carries TRBV7-3 and TRBJ2-7; D call uncertain. The CDR3 is 13 residues long. Germline-derived CDR1 and CDR2 are SGHTA and FQGTGA. The CDR3 spells CTSSFTPLSEQYF. As DNA, the CDR3 is TGTACCAGCAGCTTTACCCCTCTATCCGAGCAGTACTTC. Using reference TRBV7-3 and TRBJ2-7 for the parts outside the CDR3, the full variable domain is GAGVSQTPSNKVTEKGKYVELRCDPISGHTALYWYRQSLGQGPEFLIYFQGTGAADDSGLPNDRFFAVRPEGSVSTLKIQRTERGDSAVYLCTSSFTPLSEQYFGPGTRLTVT.

This clonotype was seen only a few times. The genes are TRBV10-3 and TRBJ2-3; 7 positions agree with TRBD2. The germline CDR1 and CDR2 sequences are ENHRY and SYGVKD. The CDR3 extends over 15 amino acids. V gave up 4 bases and J gave up 2 bases; unmatched junction bases: 6. As DNA, the CDR3 is TGTGCCATCAGTGGGCTAGCGGAAGTCACAGATACGCAGTATTTT. Protein product: CAISGLAEVTDTQYF.

The chain is built from TRBV11-2 and TRBJ2-5; TRBD1 might be the D (5 bases). The germline V gene has CDR1 SGHAT and CDR2 FQNNGV. The CDR3 length is 14 residues. V was shortened by 2 bases and J by 2 bases, with 9 bases between the two germline ends. CDR3 in amino acids: CASSLTQGQETQYF. Here the CDR3 DNA reads TGTGCCAGCAGCTTAACCCAGGGTCAAGAGACCCAGTACTTC.

This clonotype has just a few counts. V and J are TRBV27 and TRBJ1-2; no reliable D call. Trimming removed 2 bases at V and 4 bases at J, with 8 bases between. Germline CDR1 is MNHEY and CDR2 is SMNVEV (reference sequence). The CDR3 consists of 13 residues. Here the CDR3 reads CASSLGRAYGYTF. The CDR3 nucleotides read TGTGCCAGCAGTTTAGGGCGCGCCTATGGCTACACCTTC.

The V gene is TRBV28, the J gene TRBJ1-4; D is perhaps TRBD1 (5 bases). Looked up from germline, CDR1 is MDHEN and CDR2 is SYDVKM. Trimming pared 6 bases from V and 5 bases from J, leaving 13 bases between. The CDR3 has 14 residues. This chain's CDR3 is CASSHSGPNEKLFF. In DNA form, the CDR3 reads TGTGCCAGCAGCCATTCGGGGCCAAATGAAAAACTGTTTTTT.

This clonotype showed up many times. The chain links TRBV7-2 to TRBJ2-7, with TRBD2 as a possible D gene (6 bases). In germline, CDR1 is SGHTA, CDR2 FQGNSA. V lost 2 bases and J lost 3, with 11 bases in between. This CDR3 is built from 14 residues. DNA for the CDR3: TGTGCCAGCAGCTTACAAGGAGGGGTCTACGAGCAGTACTTC. Encoded protein: CASSLQGGVYEQYF.

J is TRBJ1-1 and V is TRBV10-2; D ambiguous. The CDR3 loop spans 11 amino acids. Germline assignment: CDR1 WSHSY and CDR2 SAAADI. V was cut by 8 bases and J by 8 bases, with 12 bases left in between. CDR3 sequence: CASLSPREAFF. CDR3 nucleotides: TGCGCCAGCTTAAGTCCCAGGGAAGCTTTCTTT.

This chain joins TRBV7-3 and TRBJ2-3; D not resolved. CDR1 is SGHTA, CDR2 FQGTGA, per germline. This CDR3 contains 15 residues. V dropped 1 base and J dropped 4 bases, with 12 bases sitting between them. For the CDR3, the DNA is TGTGCCAGCAGCTTAAATGAAGGAGCAGCAGATACGCAGTATTTT. Protein product: CASSLNEGAADTQYF.

The chain employs TRBV3-1 and TRBJ2-7; no definite D call. Trimming left V 0 bases short and J 5 bases short, with 8 bases between. The germline V gene encodes CDR1 LGHDT and CDR2 YNNKEL (reference sequence). The CDR3 consists of 13 residues. The CDR3 loop reads CASSQDAVNEQYF. The CDR3 coding sequence is TGTGCCAGCAGCCAAGATGCGGTTAACGAGCAGTACTTC.

This clonotype was picked up a small number of times. The chain is built from TRBV24-1 and TRBJ2-4; 9 positions agree with TRBD2. This CDR3 contains 15 residues. CDR1 KGHDR and CDR2 SFDVKD come from the germline V gene. V lost 3 bases to trimming and J lost 1 base; unmatched junction nucleotides: 0. The CDR3 region has the DNA TGTGCCACCAGTGATAGCGGGGGGGCCAAAAACATTCAGTACTTC. It yields the protein CATSDSGGAKNIQYF.

The rearrangement links TRBV20-1 to TRBJ1-2; 9 bases map to TRBD1. Trimming took 1 base from V and 8 from J; bases not matched to a gene: 14. Germline V CDR1 and CDR2: DFQATT, SNEGSKA (reference sequence). The CDR3 runs 16 residues. DNA for the CDR3: TGCAGTGCTAGAGCTTACACAAGTGGGACAGGGTACGGCTACACCTTC. This gives the protein CSARAYTSGTGYGYTF.

V gene TRBV7-9 combines with J gene TRBJ1-2; possibly TRBD1 for D (6 bases). Germline V gene data show CDR1 as SEHNR and CDR2 as FQNEAQ (reference sequence). V gave up 5 bases and J gave up 8 bases, with 12 bases separating them. The length of the CDR3 is 12 residues. The CDR3 nucleotides read TGTGCCAGCAGCCGGACAGTGGGCGGCTACACCTTC. Its protein is CASSRTVGGYTF.

This clonotype was seen only a few times. The gene calls are TRBV7-2 and TRBJ1-2; possibly TRBD1 for D (5 bases). This CDR3 is 13 amino acids long. V dropped 4 bases and J dropped 8 bases, with 14 bases sitting between them. CDR1 SGHTA and CDR2 FQGNSA come from the germline V gene. DNA of the CDR3: TGTGCCAGCAGCTCCAGGGCGTGGGAGGGCTACACCTTC. Its translation is CASSSRAWEGYTF.

The chain combines TRBV10-3 with TRBJ2-1; tentative D call: TRBD1 (6 bases). V was pared by 0 bases and J by 1 base, with 7 bases between. The CDR3 contains 15 residues. Germline-derived CDR1 and CDR2 are ENHRY and SYGVKD. The CDR3 here is CAISESQGSYNEQFF. Written as DNA, the CDR3 is TGTGCCATCAGTGAGTCACAGGGTTCCTACAATGAGCAGTTCTTC.

This clonotype was recorded a few times. The chain is built from TRBV7-3 and TRBJ2-7; 7 bases agree with TRBD1. The CDR3 has 14 residues. In germline, CDR1 is SGHTA, CDR2 FQGTGA. Trimming took 5 bases from V and 5 from J; bases not matched to a gene: 9. The CDR3 reads CASSPLEGGNEQYF. For the CDR3, the DNA is TGTGCCAGCAGCCCTCTGGAAGGGGGCAACGAGCAGTACTTC.

The rearrangement joins TRBV29-1 to TRBJ1-1; D not resolved. The CDR3 has 12 residues. From germline, CDR1 is SQVTM and CDR2 ANQGSEA. The V end was cut by 3 bases, the J end by 3 bases, with 8 bases between. DNA of the CDR3: TGCAGCGTTGATAGGTGGGACACTGAAGCTTTCTTT. Its translation is CSVDRWDTEAFF.

The rearrangement links TRBV12-3 or TRBV12-4 to TRBJ1-5; D perhaps matches TRBD1 (5 bases). The CDR3 is 14 amino acids. V shed 2 bases and J shed 5 bases, with 10 bases lying between them. The CDR3 sequence: CASSLMRDYQPQHF. The CDR3, as DNA: TGTGCCAGCAGTTTAATGAGGGACTATCAGCCCCAGCATTTT.

This clonotype was seen a handful of times. The V gene is TRBV14, the J gene TRBJ2-1; TRBD1 matches at 11 bases. CDR1 SGHDN and CDR2 FVKESK come from the germline V gene. Trimming removed 6 bases from V and 7 bases from J; junction bases left unmatched: 8. This CDR3 comprises 15 residues. The CDR3 nucleotides are TGTGCCAGCAGGAACGGACAGGGGGCGGAGAATGAGCAGTTCTTC. Amino acid sequence: CASRNGQGAENEQFF.

In DNA form, the CDR3 reads TGCGCCAGCAGCCTTTGGCCGGACCATGAGCAGTTCTTC. Amino acid sequence: CASSLWPDHEQFF. The rearrangement links TRBV5-1 to TRBJ2-1; D is ambiguous. CDR3 length: 13 amino acids. CDR1 is SGHRS and CDR2 is YFSETQ in the germline V gene. V gave up 4 bases and J gave up 8 bases, with 13 bases separating them.

This clonotype occurred a few times. V usage is TRBV29-1 and J usage is TRBJ2-7; D is undetermined. CDR1 and CDR2 from the germline V gene are SQVTM and ANQGSEA. CDR3 length equals 15 residues. The V gene lost 2 bases and the J gene lost 5 bases, with 19 bases spanning the gap. The CDR3 region has the DNA TGCAGCGTTGAACTTTCAGTGGTCGGAGAGGACGAGCAGTACTTC. Its protein product is CSVELSVVGEDEQYF.

The chain joins TRBV9 to TRBJ1-1; maybe TRBD1 (6 bases). V gave up 0 bases and J gave up 1 base, with 13 bases separating them. Germline lookup yields CDR1 SGDLS and CDR2 YYNGEE. The CDR3 is made up of 16 amino acids. In nucleotides, the CDR3 is TGTGCCAGCAGCGTAGGGCTGGGGGCCACGAACACTGAAGCTTTCTTT. Translating it yields CASSVGLGATNTEAFF.

This clonotype has only a few counts. The gene calls are TRBV7-2 and TRBJ2-1; 7 positions agree with TRBD2. The trim removed 7 bases at V and 0 bases at J, leaving 12 bases unmatched. The CDR3 sequence is 17 residues long. From germline, CDR1 is SGHTA and CDR2 FQGNSA. DNA of the CDR3: TGTGCCAGCATCCCTAAGTGGTCGGGGGGCTCCTACAATGAGCAGTTCTTC. It specifies CASIPKWSGGSYNEQFF.

The chain employs TRBV20-1 and TRBJ2-7, with 9 bases identical to TRBD2. The CDR3 spans 15 residues. Germline loops: CDR1 DFQATT, CDR2 SNEGSKA (reference sequence). V was clipped by 5 bases and J by 3 bases; unmatched bases: 11. The CDR3 is CSAPPPQRGDYEQYF. The CDR3 coding sequence is TGCAGTGCTCCACCCCCCCAGCGGGGGGACTACGAGCAGTACTTC.